The 21 T cell receptor beta chains given below trace back to one sample, sequenced in a study of T cell clusters in autoimmune cytopenias. One tube held mixed TRB-A and TRB-B primer pools for touch-down PCR. TCRdb derives one entry per CDR3 protein from the multiplex PCR reads, leaving out DNA. This table lists 6,200 or so distinct CDR3 sequences. TRB amplification used approximately 250 ng of peripheral blood genomic DNA. In addition, the sample was reused for a study of T cell repertoires in aging, cancer and after chemotherapy.

Sample: peripheral blood. The receptors shown here come from a human donor in good health.

The V call is TRBV19, the J call TRBJ1-1. The length of the CDR3 is 13 residues. Germline V gene data show CDR1 as LNHDA and CDR2 as SQIVND (reference sequence). CDR3 sequence: CASSMVIGAEAFF.

The chain links TRBV27 to TRBJ2-2; TCRdb's assignment of TRBD1 cannot be checked, as there is no DNA. The CDR3 runs 16 residues. Germline V gene sequence: CDR1 MNHEY, CDR2 SMNVEV (reference sequence). CDR3 sequence reads: CASSRGGTENTGELFF.

The chain couples TRBV24-1 to TRBJ2-6; TCRdb selects TRBD1, and the lack of DNA leaves this call unchecked. Germline-derived CDR1 and CDR2 are KGHDR and SFDVKD. This CDR3 spans 18 amino acids. Here the CDR3 reads CATSRAGHRTSGANVLTF.

This clonotype is deemed medium-sized by its frequency. J is TRBJ1-2 and V is TRBV30. This CDR3 comprises 13 residues. CDR1 is GTSNPN, CDR2 SVGIG, per germline (reference sequence). The CDR3 here is CAWSEQINYGYTF. Full variable domain (rest looked up from reference TRBV30 and TRBJ1-2): SQTIHQWPATLVQPVGSPLSLECTVEGTSNPNLYWYRQAAGRGLQLLFYSVGIGQISSEVPQNLSASRPQDRQFILSSKKLLLSDSGFYLCAWSEQINYGYTFGSGTRLTVV.

The rearrangement joins TRBV20-1 to TRBJ2-3; the D gene TCRdb calls, TRBD1, cannot be checked with no DNA. This CDR3 contains 13 residues. Germline-derived CDR1 and CDR2 are DFQATT and SNEGSKA (reference sequence). Here the CDR3 reads CSAEPGTTDTQYF.

Judged by frequency, this clonotype is medium-sized. The CDR3 is CAWTLKGSHSPLHF. This chain joins TRBV30 and TRBJ1-6; without DNA, the TCRdb call of TRBD1 cannot be checked. This CDR3 is 14 amino acids long. Germline-derived CDR1 and CDR2 are GTSNPN and SVGIG (reference sequence). Complete variable domain (other parts from reference TRBV30 and TRBJ1-6): SQTIHQWPATLVQPVGSPLSLECTVEGTSNPNLYWYRQAAGRGLQLLFYSVGIGQISSEVPQNLSASRPQDRQFILSSKKLLLSDSGFYLCAWTLKGSHSPLHFGNGTRLTVT.

This clonotype is identified as medium-sized from frequency. The rearrangement joins TRBV15 to TRBJ2-1; TCRdb's D call of TRBD2 is untestable without DNA. Germline CDR1 reads LNHNV; CDR2 reads YYDKDF (reference sequence). The CDR3 covers 15 residues. CDR3 sequence: CATSQASGIYNEQFF.

The V and J genes are TRBV24-1 and TRBJ1-4; TCRdb names TRBD1, which stays unverified in the absence of DNA. The CDR3 spans 15 residues. CDR1 and CDR2 from the germline V gene are KGHDR and SFDVKD. The CDR3 here is CATSDPRATNEKLFF.

The V call is TRBV6-1, the J call TRBJ1-6; TCRdb proposes TRBD1, but this gene call is untestable without DNA. This CDR3 is built from 16 residues. Germline V CDR1 and CDR2: MNHNS, SASEGT. CDR3 in amino acids: CASSDRRGAGSSPLHF.

This clonotype registers medium-sized by frequency. The chain carries TRBV19 and TRBJ2-1. This CDR3 spans 12 amino acids. The germline V gene encodes CDR1 LNHDA and CDR2 SQIVND (reference sequence). The CDR3 sequence is CASSIDGDEQFF.

This rearrangement joins TRBV6-1 to TRBJ2-3; absent DNA, TCRdb's TRBD1 call cannot be checked. This CDR3 spans 14 amino acids. The V gene's germline CDR1 is MNHNS and CDR2 SASEGT. The CDR3 here is CASSEGQGADTQYF.

This clonotype is identified as medium-sized from frequency. The V and J genes are TRBV11-2 and TRBJ2-3; TCRdb returns TRBD1, unconfirmable since there is no DNA. CDR1 SGHAT and CDR2 FQNNGV come from the germline V gene. This CDR3 contains 14 residues. CDR3 sequence reads: CASSLGDRPDTQYF.

The gene calls are TRBV30 and TRBJ1-1. CDR3 length: 13 residues. The germline gives CDR1 GTSNPN, CDR2 SVGIG (reference sequence). CDR3 in amino acids: CAWSSPTNTEAFF.

V and J are TRBV5-1 and TRBJ2-7; lacking DNA, the TRBD1 call made by TCRdb goes unchecked. The CDR3 consists of 14 residues. Germline V gene sequence: CDR1 SGHRS, CDR2 YFSETQ. The CDR3 sequence is CASSFITGGDEQYF.

This clonotype is called medium-sized based on its frequency. This sequence joins TRBV6-5 and TRBJ2-3; absent DNA, TCRdb's TRBD2 call cannot be checked. Germline V lookup: CDR1 MNHEY, CDR2 SVGAGI. The CDR3 totals 15 residues. Here the CDR3 reads CASSYNLAGPDTQYF.

The chain carries TRBV6-5 and TRBJ1-6; there is no DNA to check the TCRdb D call of TRBD1. This CDR3 contains 17 residues. Germline V lookup: CDR1 MNHEY, CDR2 SVGAGI. CDR3 protein: CASSSGLGAHPNSPLHF.

The gene calls are TRBV18 and TRBJ2-4. The CDR3 is 15 amino acids. Germline V gene lookup returns CDR1 KGHSH and CDR2 LQKENI. CDR3: CASSPASGGGNIQYF.

The genes are TRBV19 and TRBJ2-4; TCRdb outputs TRBD1, but without DNA this stays unchecked. CDR3 length: 13 amino acids. Germline V CDR1 and CDR2: LNHDA, SQIVND (reference sequence). CDR3 loop: CASSTRGQGIQYF.

This sequence joins TRBV5-4 and TRBJ2-7; absent DNA, TCRdb's TRBD2 call cannot be checked. The CDR3 spans 16 residues. The V gene's germline CDR1 is SGHNT and CDR2 YYREEE (reference sequence). The CDR3 here is CASSSRRASGDHEQYF.

By frequency, this clonotype is medium-sized. The rearrangement links TRBV19 to TRBJ2-6; checking the TCRdb D call of TRBD2 is not possible without DNA. This CDR3 is 19 amino acids long. Germline V gene sequence: CDR1 LNHDA, CDR2 SQIVND (reference sequence). The CDR3 reads CASSIPSDEGPSGANVLTF.

The chain combines TRBV6-2 or TRBV6-3 with TRBJ2-2. CDR1 and CDR2 (germline): MNHEY, SVGEGT. The CDR3 contains 14 residues. CDR3 amino acids: CASSYSDNTGELFF.